A single sample is the source of the 22 T cell receptor beta chains below, sequenced in a study of T cell responses to AZD1222 COVID-19 vaccine. Profiling relied on immunoSEQ multiplex PCR, and the TCRdb table lists in-frame clones only, not all of them. The sample carries under 170,000 clones, 80% to 95% recorded once. Material: peripheral blood, obtained 28 days after the second AZD1222 dose. Every receptor here comes from an adult who received the AZD1222 COVID-19 vaccine.

The chain carries TRBV4-1 and TRBJ2-7, with D perhaps TRBD1 (7 bases). The CDR3 covers 16 residues. CDR1 is MGHRA, CDR2 YSYEKL, per germline. Trimming shortened V by 1 base and J by 4 bases, and 17 bases separated the two germline ends. The CDR3 here is CASSQVIQGGSYEQYF. In nucleotides, the CDR3 is TGCGCCAGCAGCCAAGTTATCCAGGGGGGAAGTTACGAGCAGTACTTC.

The chain employs TRBV11-2 and TRBJ2-3; TRBD2 agrees at 10 bases. Germline V gives CDR1 SGHAT, CDR2 FQNNGV. The trim removed 1 base at V and 8 bases at J, leaving 9 bases unmatched. The length of the CDR3 is 16 residues. CDR3 residues: CASSLGGLAGAGTQYF. The CDR3 region has the DNA TGTGCCAGCAGCTTAGGGGGGCTAGCGGGAGCGGGTACGCAGTATTTT.

The V gene is TRBV30, the J gene TRBJ1-5; 8 bases align to TRBD1. CDR1 is GTSNPN and CDR2 is SVGIG in the germline V gene (reference sequence). The CDR3 is 16 residues long. Losses at the gene ends were 1 base for V and 2 bases for J; bases not matched to a gene: 7. CDR3 bases: TGTGCCTGGAGTGAAAGACAGGGGATAGGCAATCAGCCCCAGCATTTT. Translating it yields CAWSERQGIGNQPQHF.

The chain has TRBV24-1 and TRBJ2-1; D gene unclear. The V and J ends lost 4 bases and 0 bases respectively, with 12 bases between them. CDR3 length: 16 amino acids. Germline V gene lookup returns CDR1 KGHDR and CDR2 SFDVKD. CDR3 sequence reads: CATSDPKGSSYNEQFF. CDR3 in DNA: TGTGCCACCAGTGACCCCAAGGGAAGCTCCTACAATGAGCAGTTCTTC.

The chain recombines TRBV7-2 with TRBJ2-2; D is perhaps TRBD1 (6 bases). The CDR3 has 18 amino acids. Per germline, CDR1 SGHTA and CDR2 FQGNSA. Trimming stripped 0 bases from V and 6 bases from J, with 20 bases between. The DNA for the CDR3 is TGTGCCAGCAGCTTAGCGCCAGGGGTTGGCGCAGTCGCCGGGGAGCTGTTTTTT. Protein sequence: CASSLAPGVGAVAGELFF. Supplemented by reference TRBV7-2 and TRBJ2-2, the full variable domain reads GAGVSQSPSNKVTEKGKDVELRCDPISGHTALYWYRQSLGQGLEFLIYFQGNSAPDKSGLPSDRFSAERTGGSVSTLTIQRTQQEDSAVYLCASSLAPGVGAVAGELFFGEGSRLTVL.

V and J are TRBV5-1 and TRBJ2-7, with 9 bases that match TRBD2. The CDR3 totals 19 residues. CDR1 is SGHRS and CDR2 is YFSETQ in the germline V gene. The ends lost 4 bases at V and 0 bases at J; junction bases unmatched: 17. The CDR3 region is CASSRGSGSPPRGSYEQYF. In DNA form, the CDR3 reads TGCGCCAGCAGCAGGGGTAGCGGGAGTCCGCCGAGGGGCTCCTACGAGCAGTACTTC.

This chain uses TRBV20-1 with TRBJ1-2; possible D gene TRBD1, 5 bases. The CDR3 spans 13 residues. V lost 6 bases and J lost 6, with 17 bases in between. Germline CDR1 reads DFQATT; CDR2 reads SNEGSKA (reference sequence). For the CDR3, the DNA is TGCAGTGCCAGTATGAGGACATGGGATGGCTACACCTTC. This sequence encodes CSASMRTWDGYTF.

The sample holds one count of this clone. The rearrangement uses TRBV28 and TRBJ2-7; the D gene is possibly TRBD1 (6 bases). Germline loops: CDR1 MDHEN, CDR2 SYDVKM. With 1 base removed from V and 0 bases from J, the gap between germline ends came to 13 bases. The CDR3 sequence is 16 residues long. This chain's CDR3 is CASSLSFRTVSYEQYF. DNA for the CDR3: TGTGCCAGCAGTTTATCGTTTCGGACAGTCTCCTACGAGCAGTACTTC.

This clone was recorded a few times. This chain connects TRBV5-4 to TRBJ2-7; 10 nucleotides match TRBD1. CDR1 is SGHNT, CDR2 YYREEE, per germline (reference sequence). The CDR3 runs to 15 residues. V dropped 0 bases and J dropped 5; count of bases not matched to a gene: 5. CDR3 in DNA: TGTGCCAGCAGCTTGGGCCCAGGGACAGGGGACGAGCAGTACTTC. Protein: CASSLGPGTGDEQYF.

The chain recombines TRBV19 with TRBJ2-7; 8 positions agree with TRBD2. CDR3 length: 15 amino acids. V shed 2 bases, J shed 2 bases, and the junction held 5 bases outside the gene matches. The germline CDR1 and CDR2 sequences are LNHDA and SQIVND (reference sequence). CDR3 region: CASSITREGPYEQYF. The CDR3 bases are TGTGCCAGTAGTATAACACGGGAGGGCCCCTACGAGCAGTACTTC.

The table lists this clone with a count of one. The rearrangement uses TRBV10-1 and TRBJ2-2, with no clear D. Germline values: CDR1 WNHNN, CDR2 SYGVQD (reference sequence). CDR3 length: 14 amino acids. Trimming cost V 1 base and J 2 bases, with 5 bases left between them. The CDR3 sequence: CASSEYSNTGELFF. CDR3 DNA: TGCGCCAGCAGTGAGTACAGCAACACCGGGGAGCTGTTTTTT.

The rearrangement links TRBV6-5 to TRBJ2-3, with 9 bases matching TRBD2. Per the germline V gene, CDR1 is MNHEY and CDR2 is SVGAGI. This CDR3 region has 13 residues. V lost 8 bases, J lost 8 bases, and 8 bases stayed unmatched. CDR3 residues: CASGGGRGGTQYF. The CDR3 region has the DNA TGTGCCAGCGGGGGCGGGAGGGGCGGTACGCAGTATTTT.

The chain is built from TRBV5-1 and TRBJ2-1; D may correspond to TRBD1 or TRBD2 (5 bases each). The CDR3 extends over 14 amino acids. Trimming took off 0 bases at V and 5 bases at J, with 9 bases between the two ends. Germline V lookup: CDR1 SGHRS, CDR2 YFSETQ. Here the CDR3 reads CASSLAGPDNEQFF. DNA for the CDR3: TGCGCCAGCAGCTTGGCGGGACCCGACAATGAGCAGTTCTTC.

The rearrangement uses TRBV6-2 or TRBV6-3 and TRBJ2-1; 8 nucleotides agree with TRBD1. Germline V gives CDR1 MNHEY, CDR2 SVGEGT. CDR3 size: 15 residues. The trim removed 0 bases at V and 8 bases at J, leaving 6 bases unmatched. The CDR3 region is CASSYSSGGGYEQFF. CDR3 DNA sequence: TGTGCCAGCAGTTACTCGTCAGGGGGCGGCTATGAGCAGTTCTTC.

This rearrangement joins TRBV24-1 to TRBJ2-3; D is unclear. Trimming left V 2 bases short and J 1 base short, with 12 bases between. Germline V gene data show CDR1 as KGHDR and CDR2 as SFDVKD. This CDR3 spans 16 amino acids. Here the CDR3 DNA reads TGTGCCACCAGTGATTCTGGGGTGCGTGGCACAGATACGCAGTATTTT. Translated: CATSDSGVRGTDTQYF.

The chain uses TRBV2 and TRBJ2-7; TRBD1 matches at 7 bases. CDR3 length: 15 amino acids. Germline CDR1 SNHLY, CDR2 FYNNEI. Trimming took 6 bases from V and 6 from J; bases not matched to a gene: 14. The CDR3 loop is CASSPRQGGASEQYF. CDR3 DNA: TGTGCCAGCAGCCCTCGACAGGGTGGGGCCTCCGAGCAGTACTTC.

This chain joins TRBV11-2 and TRBJ2-1, with 8 bases fitting TRBD2. Trimming removed 1 base from V and 4 bases from J; junction bases left unmatched: 3. Per germline, CDR1 SGHAT and CDR2 FQNNGV. The CDR3 is 15 residues long. The chain's CDR3 is CASSLGLAQYNEQFF. The CDR3 DNA reads TGTGCCAGCAGCTTAGGACTAGCGCAATACAATGAGCAGTTCTTC.

In regard to this clone: Other DNA sequences in this specimen translate into the identical CDR3. The chain recombines TRBV10-1 with TRBJ1-1, with a tentative D call TRBD1 (6 bases). The germline V gene has CDR1 WNHNN and CDR2 SYGVQD (reference sequence). The ends were cut back, 3 bases at V and 5 bases at J, with 10 bases in the middle. CDR3 length: 13 residues. Here the CDR3 DNA reads TGCGCCAGCAGTGAAAACAGGGAGACTGAAGCTTTCTTT. This encodes CASSENRETEAFF.

The genes are TRBV5-5 and TRBJ2-5, with 7 bases matching TRBD2. V dropped 0 bases and J dropped 2; count of bases not matched to a gene: 7. Germline CDR1 SGHKS, CDR2 YYEKEE (reference sequence). The CDR3 contains 16 residues. CDR3 sequence: CASSLGPTAGQETQYF. The CDR3 coding sequence is TGTGCCAGCAGCTTGGGCCCGACAGCGGGACAAGAGACCCAGTACTTC.

The chain combines TRBV27 with TRBJ2-1, with TRBD2 identical over 13 bases. Germline V lookup: CDR1 MNHEY, CDR2 SMNVEV (reference sequence). There are 15 residues in the CDR3. V lost 6 bases to trimming and J lost 7 bases; unmatched junction nucleotides: 6. CDR3 in DNA: TGTGCCAGCAGCTCCGGGACTAGCGGGGCGAATGAGCAGTTCTTC. This gives the protein CASSSGTSGANEQFF.

The V call is TRBV11-2, the J call TRBJ1-5; TRBD1 agrees at 10 bases. This CDR3 comprises 15 residues. Trimming at V came to 5 bases and at J to 5 bases, leaving 6 bases not matched to a gene. Germline CDR1 SGHAT, CDR2 FQNNGV. The CDR3: CASSPGQGMYQPQHF. The DNA of the CDR3 is TGTGCCAGCAGCCCGGGACAGGGGATGTATCAGCCCCAGCATTTT.

The chain uses TRBV2 and TRBJ1-6; D unclear. This CDR3 is built from 15 residues. The germline V gene has CDR1 SNHLY and CDR2 FYNNEI. Trimming removed 2 bases from V and 8 bases from J, with 13 bases in between. DNA of the CDR3: TGTGCCAGCAGTGAACGGGAGGGTCGTGATTCACCCCTCCACTTT. Protein: CASSEREGRDSPLHF.